This T cell receptor (beta chain) was captured in a study of blood T cell repertoires in COVID-19. This table comes from immunoSEQ multiplex PCR, and its TCRdb copy is limited to in-frame clones, with some not included. There are 250,000 to 300,000 clones in the sample; about nine tenths occur only once, and about 2% lies in the top ten. The TCR sequence derives from a woman aged 50 to 60 who had recovered from COVID-19. Sequenced input: peripheral blood.

The chain's CDR3 is CASSLGQGARWETQYF. Here the CDR3 DNA reads TGCGCCAGCAGCTTGGGACAGGGGGCGAGGTGGGAGACCCAGTACTTC. The chain uses TRBV5-1 and TRBJ2-5; TRBD1 aligns across 10 bases. The CDR3 covers 16 residues. With 0 bases clipped from V and 5 bases from J, the junction kept 7 bases outside the gene matches. In germline, CDR1 is SGHRS, CDR2 YFSETQ.